This record looks at one T cell receptor beta chain sequence and its context. This entry belongs to a study of blood T cell repertoires in COVID-19. About the study: PBMCs, B-cell-depleted T cells, or T cells provided the cDNA or gDNA that made up the material.

The table came from immunoSEQ multiplex PCR; TCRdb's copy has only in-frame clones and leaves some out. The sample shows about 94,000 clones, more than 65% of them seen only once. V gave up 2 bases and J gave up 1 base, with 9 bases separating them. CDR3 size: 14 residues. The germline CDR1 and CDR2 sequences are MNHNS and SASEGT. Sequences were obtained from peripheral blood. The chain recombines TRBV6-1 with TRBJ2-7; D may be TRBD2 (6 bases). The TCR was taken from a man in his 60s with acute or convalescent COVID-19. CDR3 sequence: CASSELASSYEQYF. The CDR3 DNA sequence: TGTGCCAGCAGTGAACTAGCGAGTTCCTACGAGCAGTACTTC.